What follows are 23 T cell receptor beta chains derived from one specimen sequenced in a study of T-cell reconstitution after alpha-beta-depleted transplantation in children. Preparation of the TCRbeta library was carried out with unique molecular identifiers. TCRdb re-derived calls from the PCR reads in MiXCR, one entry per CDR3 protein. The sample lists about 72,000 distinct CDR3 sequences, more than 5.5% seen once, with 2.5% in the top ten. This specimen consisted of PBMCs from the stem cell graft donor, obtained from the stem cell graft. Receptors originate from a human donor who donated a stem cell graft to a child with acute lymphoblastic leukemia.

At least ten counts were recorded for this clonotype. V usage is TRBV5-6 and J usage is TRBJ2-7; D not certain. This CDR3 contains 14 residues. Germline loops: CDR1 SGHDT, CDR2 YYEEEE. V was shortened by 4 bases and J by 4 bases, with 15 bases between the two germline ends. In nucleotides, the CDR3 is TGTGCCAGCAGCGCCGCTGGGCTTTCTTACGAGCAGTACTTC. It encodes CASSAAGLSYEQYF.

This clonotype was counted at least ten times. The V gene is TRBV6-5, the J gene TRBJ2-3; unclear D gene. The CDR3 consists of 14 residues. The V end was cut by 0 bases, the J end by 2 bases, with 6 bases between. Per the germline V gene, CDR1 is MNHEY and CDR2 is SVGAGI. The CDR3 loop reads CASSYSPATDTQYF. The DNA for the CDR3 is TGTGCCAGCAGTTACTCCCCAGCCACAGATACGCAGTATTTT.

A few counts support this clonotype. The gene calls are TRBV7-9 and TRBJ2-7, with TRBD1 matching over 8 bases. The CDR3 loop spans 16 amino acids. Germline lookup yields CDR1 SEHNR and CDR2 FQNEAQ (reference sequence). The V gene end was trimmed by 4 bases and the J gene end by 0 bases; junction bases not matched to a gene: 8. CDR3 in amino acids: CASSSRKQGGSYEQYF. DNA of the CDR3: TGTGCCAGCAGCTCCAGGAAACAGGGGGGCTCCTACGAGCAGTACTTC.

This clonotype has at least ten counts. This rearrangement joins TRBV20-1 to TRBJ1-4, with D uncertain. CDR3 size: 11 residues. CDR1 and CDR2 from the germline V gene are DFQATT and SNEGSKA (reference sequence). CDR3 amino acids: CSLRWREKLFF. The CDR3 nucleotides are TGCAGCCTACGCTGGAGAGAAAAACTGTTTTTT.

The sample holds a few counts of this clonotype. Written as DNA, the CDR3 is TGTGCCAGCAGCTGGCTTGAGACCCAGTACTTC. Protein product: CASSWLETQYF. This rearrangement joins TRBV7-2 to TRBJ2-5; D is uncertain. The germline V and J ends were trimmed by 4 bases and 5 bases, with 5 bases remaining between them. Per the germline V gene, CDR1 is SGHTA and CDR2 is FQGNSA. The CDR3 is 11 residues long.

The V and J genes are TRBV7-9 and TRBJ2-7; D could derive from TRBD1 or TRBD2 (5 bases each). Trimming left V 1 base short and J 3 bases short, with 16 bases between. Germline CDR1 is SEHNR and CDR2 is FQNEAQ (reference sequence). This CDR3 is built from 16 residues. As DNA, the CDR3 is TGTGCCAGCAGCTTAGAATGGGACCGAGGATACTACGAGCAGTACTTC. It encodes CASSLEWDRGYYEQYF.

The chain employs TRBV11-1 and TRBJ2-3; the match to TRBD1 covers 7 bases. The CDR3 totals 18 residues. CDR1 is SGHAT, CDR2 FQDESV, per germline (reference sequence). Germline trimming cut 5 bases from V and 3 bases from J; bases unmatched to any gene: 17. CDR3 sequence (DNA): TGTGCCAGCAGCAAAGACGGCCAGCGACAGGGTATAACAGATACGCAGTATTTT. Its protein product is CASSKDGQRQGITDTQYF.

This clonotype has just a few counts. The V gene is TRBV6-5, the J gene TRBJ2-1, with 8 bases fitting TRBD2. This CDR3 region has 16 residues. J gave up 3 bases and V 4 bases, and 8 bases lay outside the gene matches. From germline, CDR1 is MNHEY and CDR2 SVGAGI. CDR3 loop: CASSSRTSLRYNEQFF. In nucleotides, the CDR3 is TGTGCCAGCAGTTCCCGGACTAGCCTCCGCTACAATGAGCAGTTCTTC.

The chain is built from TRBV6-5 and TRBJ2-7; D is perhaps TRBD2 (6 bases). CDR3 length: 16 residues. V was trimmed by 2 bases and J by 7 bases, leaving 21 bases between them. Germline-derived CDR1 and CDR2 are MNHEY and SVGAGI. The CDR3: CASSYGGGRIYFEQYF. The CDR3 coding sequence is TGTGCCAGCAGTTACGGGGGAGGACGGATTTATTTTGAGCAGTACTTC.

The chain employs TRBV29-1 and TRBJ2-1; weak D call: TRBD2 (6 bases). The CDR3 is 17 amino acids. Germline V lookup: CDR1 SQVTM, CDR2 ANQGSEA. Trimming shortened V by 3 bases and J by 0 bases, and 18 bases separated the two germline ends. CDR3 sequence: CSVEGAPSVSSYNEQFF. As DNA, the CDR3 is TGCAGCGTTGAGGGTGCACCTAGCGTGAGCTCCTACAATGAGCAGTTCTTC.

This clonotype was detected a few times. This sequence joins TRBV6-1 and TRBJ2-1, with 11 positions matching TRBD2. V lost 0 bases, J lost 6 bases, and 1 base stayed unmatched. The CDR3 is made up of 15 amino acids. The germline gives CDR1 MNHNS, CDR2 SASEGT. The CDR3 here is CASSEASGGANEQFF. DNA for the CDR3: TGTGCCAGCAGTGAAGCTAGCGGGGGGGCCAATGAGCAGTTCTTC.

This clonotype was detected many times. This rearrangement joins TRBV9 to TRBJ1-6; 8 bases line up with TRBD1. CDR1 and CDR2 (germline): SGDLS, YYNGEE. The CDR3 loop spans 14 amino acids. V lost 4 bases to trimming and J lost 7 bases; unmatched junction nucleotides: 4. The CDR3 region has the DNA TGTGCCAGCAGCCTGACAGGGGAGAATTCACCCCTCCACTTT. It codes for CASSLTGENSPLHF.

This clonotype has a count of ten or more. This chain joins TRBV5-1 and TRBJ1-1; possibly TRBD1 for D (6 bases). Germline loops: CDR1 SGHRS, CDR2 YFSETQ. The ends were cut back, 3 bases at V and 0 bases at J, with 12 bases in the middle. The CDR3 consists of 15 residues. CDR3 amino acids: CASSSPGQMNTEAFF. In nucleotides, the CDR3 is TGCGCCAGCAGCTCGCCGGGACAAATGAACACTGAAGCTTTCTTT.

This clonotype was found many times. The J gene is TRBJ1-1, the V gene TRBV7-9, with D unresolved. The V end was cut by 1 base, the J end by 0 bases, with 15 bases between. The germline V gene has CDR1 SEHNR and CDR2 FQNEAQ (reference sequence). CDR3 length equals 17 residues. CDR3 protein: CASSLGMGRALNTEAFF. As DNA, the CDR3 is TGTGCCAGCAGCTTAGGAATGGGGAGGGCCCTGAACACTGAAGCTTTCTTT.

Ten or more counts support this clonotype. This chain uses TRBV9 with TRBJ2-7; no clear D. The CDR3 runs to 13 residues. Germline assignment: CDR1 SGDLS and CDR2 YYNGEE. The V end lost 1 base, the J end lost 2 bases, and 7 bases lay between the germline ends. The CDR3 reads CASSVNSAYEQYF. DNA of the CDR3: TGTGCCAGCAGCGTAAATTCAGCCTACGAGCAGTACTTC.

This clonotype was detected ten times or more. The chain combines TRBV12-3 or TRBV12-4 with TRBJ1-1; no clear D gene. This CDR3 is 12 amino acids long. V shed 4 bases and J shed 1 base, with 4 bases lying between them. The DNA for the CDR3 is TGTGCCAGCAGTTACGGGAACACTGAAGCTTTCTTT. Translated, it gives CASSYGNTEAFF.

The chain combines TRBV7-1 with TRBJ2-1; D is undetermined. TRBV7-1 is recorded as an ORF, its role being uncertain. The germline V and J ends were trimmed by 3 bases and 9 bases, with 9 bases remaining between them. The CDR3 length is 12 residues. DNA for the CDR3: TGTGCCAGCAGCTCCTTACAGATTGAGCAGTTCTTC. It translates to CASSSLQIEQFF.

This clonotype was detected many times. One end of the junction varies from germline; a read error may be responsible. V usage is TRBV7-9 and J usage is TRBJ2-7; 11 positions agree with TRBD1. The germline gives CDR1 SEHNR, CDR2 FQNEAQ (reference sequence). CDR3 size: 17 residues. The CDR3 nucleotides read TGTGCCAGCAGCTTTTTCGGGACAGGGGGAAGCTCCTACGATCAGTACTTC. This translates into CASSFFGTGGSSYDQYF.

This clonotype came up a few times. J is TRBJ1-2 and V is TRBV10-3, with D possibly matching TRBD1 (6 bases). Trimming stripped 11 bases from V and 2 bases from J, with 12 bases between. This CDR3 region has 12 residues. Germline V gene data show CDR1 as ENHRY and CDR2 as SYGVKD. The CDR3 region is CAVPTGNYGYTF. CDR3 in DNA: TGTGCCGTACCGACAGGCAACTATGGCTACACCTTC.

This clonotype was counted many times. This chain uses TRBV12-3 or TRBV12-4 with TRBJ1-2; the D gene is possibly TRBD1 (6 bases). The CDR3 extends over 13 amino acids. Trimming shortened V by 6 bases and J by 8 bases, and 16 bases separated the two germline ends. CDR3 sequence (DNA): TGTGCCAGCAGCCCAAGCGGGGGCTACGGCTACACCTTC. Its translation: CASSPSGGYGYTF.

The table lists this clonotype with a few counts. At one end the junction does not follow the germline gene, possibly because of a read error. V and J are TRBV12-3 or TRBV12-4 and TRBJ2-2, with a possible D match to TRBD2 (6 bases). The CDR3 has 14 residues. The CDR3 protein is CASSLGGVTGELFF. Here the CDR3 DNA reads TGTGCCAGCAGCTTAGGAGGGGTTACCGGGGAGCTGTTTTTT.

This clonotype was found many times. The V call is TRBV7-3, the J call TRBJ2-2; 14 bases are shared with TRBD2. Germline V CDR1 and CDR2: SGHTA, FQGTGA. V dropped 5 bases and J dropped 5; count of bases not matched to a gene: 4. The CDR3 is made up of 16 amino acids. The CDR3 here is CASSTGLAGATGELFF. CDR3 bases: TGTGCCAGCAGCACGGGACTAGCGGGAGCTACCGGGGAGCTGTTTTTT.

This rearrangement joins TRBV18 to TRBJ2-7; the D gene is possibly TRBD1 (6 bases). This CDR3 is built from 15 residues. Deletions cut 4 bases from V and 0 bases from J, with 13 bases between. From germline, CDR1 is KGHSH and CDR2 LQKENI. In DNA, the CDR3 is TGTGCCAGCTCACGATTGGGACAAATCTCCTACGAGCAGTACTTC. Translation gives CASSRLGQISYEQYF. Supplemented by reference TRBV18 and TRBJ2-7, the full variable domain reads NAGVMQNPRHLVRRRGQEARLRCSPMKGHSHVYWYRQLPEEGLKFMVYLQKENIIDESGMPKERFSAEFPKEGPSILRIQQVVRGDSAAYFCASSRLGQISYEQYFGPGTRLTVT.